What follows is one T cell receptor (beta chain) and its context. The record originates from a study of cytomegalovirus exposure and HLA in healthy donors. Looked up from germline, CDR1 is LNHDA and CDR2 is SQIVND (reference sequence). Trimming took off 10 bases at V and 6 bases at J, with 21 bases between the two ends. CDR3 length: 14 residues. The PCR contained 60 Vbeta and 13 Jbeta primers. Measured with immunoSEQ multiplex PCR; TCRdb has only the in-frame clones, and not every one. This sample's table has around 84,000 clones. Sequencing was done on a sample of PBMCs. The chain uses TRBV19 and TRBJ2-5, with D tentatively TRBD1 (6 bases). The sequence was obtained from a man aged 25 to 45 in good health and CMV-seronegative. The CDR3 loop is CATTDRSGMQTQYF. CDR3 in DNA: TGTGCCACCACCGACAGGTCGGGGATGCAGACCCAGTACTTC.